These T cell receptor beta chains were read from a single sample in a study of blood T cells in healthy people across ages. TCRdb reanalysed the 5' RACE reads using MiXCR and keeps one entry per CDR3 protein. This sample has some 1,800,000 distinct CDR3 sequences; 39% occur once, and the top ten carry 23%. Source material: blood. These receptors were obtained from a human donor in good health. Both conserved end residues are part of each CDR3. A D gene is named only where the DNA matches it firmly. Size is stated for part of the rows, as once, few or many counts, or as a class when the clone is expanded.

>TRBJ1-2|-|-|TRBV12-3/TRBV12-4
TGTGCCAGCACCAGGGACCATCAGAATGGCTACACCTTC
CASTRDHQNGYTF
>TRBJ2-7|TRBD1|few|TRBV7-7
TGTGCCAGCAGCCCACGGACAGGGAATTCCTACGAGCAGTACTTC
CASSPRTGNSYEQYF
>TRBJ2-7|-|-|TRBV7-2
TGTGCCAGCAGCTTACACGTGGGGGGGCCCTACGAGCAGTACTTC
CASSLHVGGPYEQYF
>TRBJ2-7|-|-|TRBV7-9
TGTGCCAGCAGCTCCAGGGGGGGACAGAGCTCCTACGAGCAGTACTTC
CASSSRGGQSSYEQYF
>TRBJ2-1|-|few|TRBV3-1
TGTGCCAGCAGCCCAAGTATGATGGTGGAGCAGTTCTTC
CASSPSMMVEQFF
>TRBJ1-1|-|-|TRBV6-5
TGTGCCAGCAGTTTTCAACTGGGGGTGAACACTGAAGCTTTCTTT
CASSFQLGVNTEAFF
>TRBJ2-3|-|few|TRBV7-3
TGTGCCAGCAGCTCCGCTCCTCCGGGTACGCAGTATTTT
CASSSAPPGTQYF
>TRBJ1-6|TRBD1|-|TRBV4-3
TGCGCCAGCAGCCAAGTAATTACGACAGGGGGTTATTCACCCCTCCACTTT
CASSQVITTGGYSPLHF
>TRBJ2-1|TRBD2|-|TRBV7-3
TGTGCCAGCAGCTTGGGAGGGGCGGGGGGATACAATGAGCAGTTCTTC
CASSLGGAGGYNEQFF
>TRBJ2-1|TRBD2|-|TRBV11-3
TGTGCCAGCAGCCCCCAGGCCCGGGGGGGCTCGGATGAGCAGTTCTTC
CASSPQARGGSDEQFF
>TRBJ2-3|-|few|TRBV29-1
TGCAGCGTTGCGGACCCAGATACGCAGTATTTT
CSVADPDTQYF
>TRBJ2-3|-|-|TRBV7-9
TGTGCCAGCAGCTTTCCGGGGGAACCTGCAGATACGCAGTATTTT
CASSFPGEPADTQYF
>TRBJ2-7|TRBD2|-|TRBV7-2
TGTGCCAGCAGCTTCTCTAGCGGGGGGGCCCTCGAGCAGTACTTC
CASSFSSGGALEQYF
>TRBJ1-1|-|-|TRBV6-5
TGTGCCAGCAGGTACTCGCAGGGTCACACTGAAGCTTTCTTT
CASRYSQGHTEAFF
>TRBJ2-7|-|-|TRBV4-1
TGCGCCAGCAGCCAAATGCTCTCGGGACACGAGCAGTACTTC
CASSQMLSGHEQYF
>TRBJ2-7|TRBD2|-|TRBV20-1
TGCAGTGCTAGTCGCGGGGGGCCAGGGGAGCAGTACTTC
CSASRGGPGEQYF
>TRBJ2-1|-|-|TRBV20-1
TGCAGTGCTTCTCGGGGATATTCCTACAATGAGCAGTTCTTC
CSASRGYSYNEQFF
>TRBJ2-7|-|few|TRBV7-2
TGTGCCAGCAGCTCCGTGGGGGTTGGGGGGGAGCAGTACTTC
CASSSVGVGGEQYF
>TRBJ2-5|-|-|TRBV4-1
TGCGCCAGCAGCCAAGATGGTAGCGTGGGGGGTACCCAGTACTTC
CASSQDGSVGGTQYF
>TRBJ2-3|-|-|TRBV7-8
TGTGCCAGCAGCTCCTCCGGCAGGGCTAGCACAGATACGCAGTATTTT
CASSSSGRASTDTQYF
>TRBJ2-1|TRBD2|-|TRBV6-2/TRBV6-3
TGTGCCAGCCGTAGCGGGGGTTCGAGCAATGAGCAGTTCTTC
CASRSGGSSNEQFF
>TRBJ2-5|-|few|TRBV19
TGTGCCAGTAGTATTGGGAACCAAGAGACCCAGTACTTC
CASSIGNQETQYF